One sample yielded the 24 T cell receptor beta chains listed below, sequenced in a study of blood T cells in healthy people across ages. Using a J-beta primer mix together with a sample-barcoded 5' primer, a second PCR was run for about 7 to 12 cycles. Each CDR3 protein is one row after TCRdb ran MiXCR on the 5' RACE reads. This sample has fewer than 750,000 distinct CDR3 sequences, with around half found just once. Sequencing used blood. These receptors originate from a man older than 75 in good health.

Many counts were recorded for this clonotype. The chain has TRBV6-6 and TRBJ2-7, with 11 bases fitting TRBD1. Per germline, CDR1 MNHNY and CDR2 SVGAGI (reference sequence). The CDR3 is made up of 17 amino acids. Losses at the gene ends were 0 bases for V and 2 bases for J; bases not matched to a gene: 6. This CDR3 reads CASSYSGGQGGTYEQYF. For the CDR3, the DNA is TGTGCCAGCAGTTACTCAGGGGGACAGGGGGGAACCTACGAGCAGTACTTC.

In this sample, this clonotype turned up a few times. The chain links TRBV29-1 to TRBJ2-1; 7 bases map to TRBD1. With V trimmed by 4 bases and J by 9 bases, 9 bases remained unmatched. CDR3 size: 13 residues. Germline CDR1 and CDR2: SQVTM and ANQGSEA. The CDR3 protein is CSVAREGAGEQFF. CDR3 nucleotides: TGCAGCGTTGCTAGAGAGGGGGCGGGTGAGCAGTTCTTC.

The count of this clonotype is one. The chain has TRBV2 and TRBJ2-5; TRBD2 matches at 11 bases. The CDR3 has 14 amino acids. Trimming at V came to 4 bases and at J to 11 bases, leaving 9 bases not matched to a gene. Germline CDR1 SNHLY, CDR2 FYNNEI. The CDR3 DNA sequence: TGTGCCAGCAGTGGACTAGCGGGATTGAACGGGCAGTACTTC. Encoded protein: CASSGLAGLNGQYF.

This clonotype was observed a handful of times. The chain links TRBV12-3 or TRBV12-4 to TRBJ2-3, with 9 nucleotides matching TRBD1. The CDR3 sequence is 14 residues long. Losses at the gene ends were 4 bases for V and 8 bases for J; bases not matched to a gene: 7. The CDR3 sequence is CASSSWTGAGTQYF. CDR3 DNA: TGTGCCAGCAGTTCCTGGACAGGGGCCGGTACGCAGTATTTT.

This clonotype was observed a handful of times. The genes are TRBV27 and TRBJ1-2; no clear D. V was trimmed by 3 bases and J by 8 bases, leaving 19 bases between them. The CDR3 extends over 15 amino acids. Germline CDR1 is MNHEY and CDR2 is SMNVEV (reference sequence). CDR3: CASSFLKGSREGYTF. CDR3 DNA sequence: TGTGCCAGCAGTTTTCTGAAAGGATCACGAGAGGGCTACACCTTC.

The V gene is TRBV20-1, the J gene TRBJ2-1; no clear D. The CDR3 runs 11 residues. Per the germline V gene, CDR1 is DFQATT and CDR2 is SNEGSKA (reference sequence). The V and J ends lost 6 bases and 3 bases respectively, with 6 bases between them. As DNA, the CDR3 is TGCAGTGCCCCTAGCTACAATGAGCAGTTCTTC. The encoded protein is CSAPSYNEQFF.

J is TRBJ2-1 and V is TRBV24-1; D unclear. The CDR3 extends over 15 amino acids. Germline V gives CDR1 KGHDR, CDR2 SFDVKD. V was shortened by 5 bases and J by 8 bases, with 18 bases between the two germline ends. CDR3 protein: CATSARTDPVDEQFF. The CDR3, as DNA: TGTGCCACCAGTGCCCGGACGGACCCAGTGGATGAGCAGTTCTTC.

V is TRBV18 and J is TRBJ2-3, with D perhaps TRBD1 or TRBD2 (5 bases each). V was clipped by 2 bases and J by 0 bases, with 12 bases between them. CDR3 length: 16 amino acids. Germline V gene data show CDR1 as KGHSH and CDR2 as LQKENI. This chain's CDR3 is CASSPNSGTSTDTQYF. CDR3 sequence (DNA): TGTGCCAGCTCACCAAATTCAGGGACGAGCACAGATACGCAGTATTTT.

This CDR3 is CAWSAAGVRNEQFF. The CDR3 coding sequence is TGTGCCTGGTCGGCGGCGGGCGTACGCAATGAGCAGTTCTTC. The chain is built from TRBV30 and TRBJ2-1, with D tentatively TRBD2 (5 bases). CDR3 size: 14 residues. Germline V lookup: CDR1 GTSNPN, CDR2 SVGIG (reference sequence). The V end lost 5 bases, the J end lost 6 bases, and 17 bases lay between the germline ends.

There are many counts of this clonotype. The chain carries TRBV5-1 and TRBJ2-1; D ambiguous. CDR1 is SGHRS, CDR2 YFSETQ, per germline. V was clipped by 7 bases and J by 9 bases, with 20 bases between them. CDR3 size: 14 residues. This CDR3 is CASQPRRDSTEQFF. Here the CDR3 DNA reads TGCGCCAGCCAACCACGCCGAGACTCGACTGAGCAGTTCTTC.

A few counts support this clonotype. The gene calls are TRBV4-2 and TRBJ2-1; 8 bases align to TRBD2. This CDR3 contains 17 residues. Germline CDR1 reads LGHNA; CDR2 reads YNFKEQ. V was clipped by 4 bases and J by 4 bases; unmatched bases: 12. The CDR3 reads CASSRDLVGGAYNEQFF. CDR3 sequence (DNA): TGTGCCAGCAGCCGCGACTTAGTCGGGGGGGCTTACAATGAGCAGTTCTTC.

This clonotype was seen a single time. The chain uses TRBV5-6 and TRBJ2-3, with D perhaps given as TRBD1 or TRBD2 (5 bases each). Per the germline V gene, CDR1 is SGHDT and CDR2 is YYEEEE. CDR3 size: 20 residues. V was trimmed by 0 bases and J by 0 bases, leaving 23 bases between them. CDR3 residues: CASSLAFRGFPLSSTDTQYF. DNA for the CDR3: TGTGCCAGCAGCTTGGCCTTCCGGGGCTTTCCTCTTTCCAGCACAGATACGCAGTATTTT.

CDR3 coding DNA: TGTGCCAGCAGCTCAACAGGGCCGGTAGGAGCTTTCTTT. It encodes CASSSTGPVGAFF. The V and J genes are TRBV7-9 and TRBJ1-1, with D maybe TRBD1 (6 bases). The germline CDR1 and CDR2 sequences are SEHNR and FQNEAQ (reference sequence). The CDR3 totals 13 residues. Trimming pared 4 bases from V and 10 bases from J, leaving 16 bases between.

The chain employs TRBV5-1 and TRBJ1-5, with D perhaps TRBD1 (5 bases). Germline loops: CDR1 SGHRS, CDR2 YFSETQ. Deletions cut 0 bases from V and 4 bases from J, with 11 bases between. This CDR3 has 15 residues. As DNA, the CDR3 is TGCGCCAGCAGCTTGGACGGGGCCCCTAATCAGCCCCAGCATTTT. It codes for CASSLDGAPNQPQHF.

For this clonotype: A much larger clone sits a single nucleotide away, making a read error possible. The chain recombines TRBV6-6 with TRBJ2-1; 10 bases are shared with TRBD1. V was clipped by 11 bases and J by 13 bases; unmatched bases: 14. CDR1 and CDR2 (germline): MNHNY, SVGAGI (reference sequence). The CDR3 spans 13 residues. The CDR3 loop reads CASGTGVGETQFF. Here the CDR3 DNA reads TGTGCCTCAGGGACAGGGGTAGGGGAGACCCAGTTCTTC.

The chain links TRBV7-2 to TRBJ2-1; tentatively, D is TRBD1 (6 bases). Germline V gene sequence: CDR1 SGHTA, CDR2 FQGNSA. Trimming stripped 6 bases from V and 8 bases from J, with 8 bases between. This CDR3 has 11 amino acids. Written as DNA, the CDR3 is TGTGCCAGCAGTACAGGGCATGAGCAGTTCTTC. The encoded protein is CASSTGHEQFF.

This sequence joins TRBV5-1 and TRBJ1-1, with 9 positions matching TRBD1. The CDR3 is 13 amino acids. The germline V gene has CDR1 SGHRS and CDR2 YFSETQ. Trimming cost V 6 bases and J 7 bases; bases outside gene matches: 7. In DNA form, the CDR3 reads TGCGCCAGCAACCCGGGACAGGGTAATGAAGCTTTCTTT. Residues: CASNPGQGNEAFF.

V and J are TRBV28 and TRBJ2-3; no firm D call. V was shortened by 4 bases and J by 0 bases, with 14 bases between the two germline ends. Germline V gives CDR1 MDHEN, CDR2 SYDVKM. The CDR3 consists of 16 residues. CDR3 protein: CASSSQWGTSTDTQYF. The CDR3 region has the DNA TGTGCCAGCAGTTCCCAATGGGGAACTAGCACAGATACGCAGTATTTT.

The genes are TRBV29-1 and TRBJ2-5; D may be TRBD1 (5 bases). The germline V and J ends were trimmed by 4 bases and 4 bases, with 16 bases remaining between them. From germline, CDR1 is SQVTM and CDR2 ANQGSEA. The CDR3 length is 14 residues. In nucleotides, the CDR3 is TGCAGCGTTGCTCTTAGGGGAACGGGAGAGACCCAGTACTTC. Translating gives CSVALRGTGETQYF.

The chain couples TRBV7-2 to TRBJ2-4; D unresolved. Germline CDR1 is SGHTA and CDR2 is FQGNSA. The V gene lost 1 base and the J gene lost 13 bases, with 14 bases spanning the gap. CDR3 length: 13 amino acids. In DNA, the CDR3 is TGTGCCAGCAGCTTAGTTCCAAGACCGGAGCAGTACTTC. It encodes CASSLVPRPEQYF.

The table lists this clonotype with a few counts. The genes are TRBV7-9 and TRBJ2-3, with D uncertain. CDR3 length equals 14 residues. The V and J ends lost 2 bases and 2 bases respectively, with 8 bases between them. In germline, CDR1 is SEHNR, CDR2 FQNEAQ (reference sequence). The CDR3 reads CASSLPTLTDTQYF. The DNA for the CDR3 is TGTGCCAGCAGCTTACCGACACTCACAGATACGCAGTATTTT.

This chain connects TRBV12-3 or TRBV12-4 to TRBJ1-6, with D uncertain. This CDR3 region has 17 residues. V lost 2 bases to trimming and J lost 0 bases, with 11 bases between them. The CDR3 sequence is CASSLRYYGSYNSPLHF. Written as DNA, the CDR3 is TGTGCCAGCAGTTTACGGTATTACGGCTCCTATAATTCACCCCTCCACTTT.

The rearrangement uses TRBV7-3 and TRBJ2-6; D tentatively fits TRBD1 or TRBD2 (5 bases each). The V and J ends lost 5 bases and 10 bases respectively, with 15 bases between them. This CDR3 region has 14 residues. CDR1 SGHTA and CDR2 FQGTGA come from the germline V gene. The DNA of the CDR3 is TGTGCCAGCAGCACGGGGACCTACGGGAACGTCCTGACTTTC. Protein: CASSTGTYGNVLTF.

The chain recombines TRBV15 with TRBJ2-5; either TRBD1 or TRBD2 may supply D (5 bases each). Looked up from germline, CDR1 is LNHNV and CDR2 is YYDKDF (reference sequence). This CDR3 comprises 15 residues. The germline V and J ends were trimmed by 0 bases and 0 bases, with 8 bases remaining between them. In DNA, the CDR3 is TGTGCCACCAGCAGAGACGGGACCCACCAAGAGACCCAGTACTTC. It specifies CATSRDGTHQETQYF.